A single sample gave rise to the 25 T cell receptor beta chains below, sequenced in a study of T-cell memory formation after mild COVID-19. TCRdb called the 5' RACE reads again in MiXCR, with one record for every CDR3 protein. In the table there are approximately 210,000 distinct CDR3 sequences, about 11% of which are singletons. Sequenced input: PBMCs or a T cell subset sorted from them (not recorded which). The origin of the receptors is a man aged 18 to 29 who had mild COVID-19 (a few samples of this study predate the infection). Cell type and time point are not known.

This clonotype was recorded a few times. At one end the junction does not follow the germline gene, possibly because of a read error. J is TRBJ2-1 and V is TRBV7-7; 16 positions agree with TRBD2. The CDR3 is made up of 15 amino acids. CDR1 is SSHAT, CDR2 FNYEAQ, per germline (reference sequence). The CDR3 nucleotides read TGTGCTAGCAGCCCCGGGACTAGCGGGGGGGCCGGGCAGTTCTTC. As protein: CASSPGTSGGAGQFF.

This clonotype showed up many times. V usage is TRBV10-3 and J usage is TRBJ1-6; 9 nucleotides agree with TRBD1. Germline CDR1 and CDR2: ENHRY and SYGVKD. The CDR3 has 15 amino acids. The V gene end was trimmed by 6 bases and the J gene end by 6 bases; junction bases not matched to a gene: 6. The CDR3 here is CAIRKPGQGNSPLHF. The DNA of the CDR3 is TGTGCCATCAGAAAACCGGGACAGGGTAATTCACCCCTCCACTTT.

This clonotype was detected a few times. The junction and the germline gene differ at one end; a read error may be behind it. The CDR3 nucleotides are TGTGCTAGCAGCTTGACAGGGGGTAGTGAGCAGTTCTTC. This gives the protein CASSLTGGSEQFF. V usage is TRBV7-7 and J usage is TRBJ2-1, with 9 nucleotides matching TRBD1. CDR1 SSHAT and CDR2 FNYEAQ come from the germline V gene (reference sequence). The CDR3 consists of 13 residues.

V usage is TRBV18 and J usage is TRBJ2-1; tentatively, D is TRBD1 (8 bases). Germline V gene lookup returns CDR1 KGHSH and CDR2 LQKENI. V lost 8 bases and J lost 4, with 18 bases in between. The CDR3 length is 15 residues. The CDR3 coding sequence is TGTGCCAGCGGACAGGGTCTAGCGGAGTACAATGAGCAGTTCTTC. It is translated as CASGQGLAEYNEQFF.

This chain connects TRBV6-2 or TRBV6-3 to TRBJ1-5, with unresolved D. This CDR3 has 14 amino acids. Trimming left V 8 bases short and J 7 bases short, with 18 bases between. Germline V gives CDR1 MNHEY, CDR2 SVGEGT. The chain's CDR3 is CASLPGGVRQPQHF. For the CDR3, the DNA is TGTGCCAGCCTCCCGGGTGGAGTTCGACAGCCCCAGCATTTT.

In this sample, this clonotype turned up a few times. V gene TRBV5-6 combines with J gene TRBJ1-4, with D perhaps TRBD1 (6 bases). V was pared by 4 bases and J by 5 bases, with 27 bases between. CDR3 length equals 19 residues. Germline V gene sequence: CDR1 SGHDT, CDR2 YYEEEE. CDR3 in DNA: TGTGCCAGCAGCCCAGGCCCGGATCAATTTCGGGGGCGGAATGAAAAACTGTTTTTT. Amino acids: CASSPGPDQFRGRNEKLFF.

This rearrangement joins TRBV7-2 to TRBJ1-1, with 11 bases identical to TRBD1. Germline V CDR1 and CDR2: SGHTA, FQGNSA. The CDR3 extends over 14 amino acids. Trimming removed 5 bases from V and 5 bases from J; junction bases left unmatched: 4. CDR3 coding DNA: TGTGCCAGCAGCCCGGACAGGGGGCGGACTGAAGCTTTCTTT. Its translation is CASSPDRGRTEAFF.

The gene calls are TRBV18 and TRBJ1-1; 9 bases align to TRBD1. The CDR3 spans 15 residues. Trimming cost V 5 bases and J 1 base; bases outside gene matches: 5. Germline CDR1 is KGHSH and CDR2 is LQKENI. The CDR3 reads CASSVQGAQNTEAFF. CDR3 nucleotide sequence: TGTGCCAGCTCAGTACAGGGGGCACAGAACACTGAAGCTTTCTTT.

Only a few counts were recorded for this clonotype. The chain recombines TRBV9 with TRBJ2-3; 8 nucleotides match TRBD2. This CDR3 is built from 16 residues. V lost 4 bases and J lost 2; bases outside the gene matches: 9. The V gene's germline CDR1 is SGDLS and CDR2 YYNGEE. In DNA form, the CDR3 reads TGTGCCAGCAGCCTCTTCGAGCGGGGGAACACAGATACGCAGTATTTT. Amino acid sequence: CASSLFERGNTDTQYF.

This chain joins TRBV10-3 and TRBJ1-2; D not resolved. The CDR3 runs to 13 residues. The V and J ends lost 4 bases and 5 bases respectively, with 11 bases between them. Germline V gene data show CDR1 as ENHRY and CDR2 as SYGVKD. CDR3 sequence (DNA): TGTGCCATCAGTGTAAACTCAATATATGGCTACACCTTC. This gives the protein CAISVNSIYGYTF.

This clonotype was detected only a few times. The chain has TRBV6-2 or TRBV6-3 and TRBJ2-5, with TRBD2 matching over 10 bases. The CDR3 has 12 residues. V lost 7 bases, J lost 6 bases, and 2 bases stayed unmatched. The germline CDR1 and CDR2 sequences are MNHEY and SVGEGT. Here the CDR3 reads CASTTSGKTQYF. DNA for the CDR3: TGTGCCAGCACTACTAGCGGGAAGACCCAGTACTTC.

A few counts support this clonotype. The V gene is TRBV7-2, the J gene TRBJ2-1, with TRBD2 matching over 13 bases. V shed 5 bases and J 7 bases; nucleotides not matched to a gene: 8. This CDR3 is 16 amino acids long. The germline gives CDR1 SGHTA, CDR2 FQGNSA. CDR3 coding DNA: TGTGCCAGCAGCGCCCGACTAGCGGGGGGCGGGAATGAGCAGTTCTTC. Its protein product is CASSARLAGGGNEQFF.

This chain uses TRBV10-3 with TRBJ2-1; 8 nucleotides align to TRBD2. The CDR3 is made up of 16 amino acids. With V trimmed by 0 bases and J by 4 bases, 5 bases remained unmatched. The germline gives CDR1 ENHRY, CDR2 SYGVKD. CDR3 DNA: TGTGCCATCAGTGAGTCGGGTAGCGGGACATACAATGAGCAGTTCTTC. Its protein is CAISESGSGTYNEQFF.

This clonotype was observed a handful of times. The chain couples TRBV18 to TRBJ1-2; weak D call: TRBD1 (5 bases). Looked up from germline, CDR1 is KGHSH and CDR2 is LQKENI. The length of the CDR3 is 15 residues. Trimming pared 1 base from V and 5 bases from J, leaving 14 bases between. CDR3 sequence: CASSPLLGAAYGYTF. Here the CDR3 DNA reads TGTGCCAGCTCACCACTACTAGGGGCGGCGTATGGCTACACCTTC.

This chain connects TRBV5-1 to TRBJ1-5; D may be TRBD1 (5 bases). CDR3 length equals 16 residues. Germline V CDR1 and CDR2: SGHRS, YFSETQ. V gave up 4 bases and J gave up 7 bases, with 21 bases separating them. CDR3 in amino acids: CASSLRPQGWGQPQHF. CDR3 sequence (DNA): TGCGCCAGCAGCCTAAGACCCCAGGGATGGGGCCAGCCCCAGCATTTT.

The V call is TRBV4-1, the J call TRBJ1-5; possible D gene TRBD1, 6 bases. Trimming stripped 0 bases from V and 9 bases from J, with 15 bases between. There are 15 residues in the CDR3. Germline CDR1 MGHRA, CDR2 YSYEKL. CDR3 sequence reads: CASSQELTGTRPQHF. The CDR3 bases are TGCGCCAGCAGCCAAGAATTGACAGGTACGAGGCCCCAGCATTTT.

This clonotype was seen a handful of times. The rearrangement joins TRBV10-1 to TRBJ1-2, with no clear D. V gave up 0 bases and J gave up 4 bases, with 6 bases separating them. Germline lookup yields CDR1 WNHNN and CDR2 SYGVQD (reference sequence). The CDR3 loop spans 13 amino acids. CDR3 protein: CASSESPAYGYTF. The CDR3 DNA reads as TGCGCCAGCAGTGAGTCACCTGCCTATGGCTACACCTTC.

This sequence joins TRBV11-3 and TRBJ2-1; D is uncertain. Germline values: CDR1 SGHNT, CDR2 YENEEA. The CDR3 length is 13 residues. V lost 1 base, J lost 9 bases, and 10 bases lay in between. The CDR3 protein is CASSLAPQREQFF. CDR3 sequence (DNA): TGTGCCAGCAGCTTAGCCCCCCAGCGTGAGCAGTTCTTC.

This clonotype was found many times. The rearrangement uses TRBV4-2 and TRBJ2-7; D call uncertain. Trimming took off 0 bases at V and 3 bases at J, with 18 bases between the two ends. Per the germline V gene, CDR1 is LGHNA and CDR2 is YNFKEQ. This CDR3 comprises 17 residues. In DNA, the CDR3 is TGTGCCAGCAGCCAAGATGGAGAGTCCGGTTTCGTCTACGAGCAGTACTTC. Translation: CASSQDGESGFVYEQYF.

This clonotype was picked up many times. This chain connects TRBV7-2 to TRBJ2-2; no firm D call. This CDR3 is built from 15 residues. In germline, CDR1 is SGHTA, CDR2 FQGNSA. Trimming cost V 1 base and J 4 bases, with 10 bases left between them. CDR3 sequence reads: CASSLGPYGTGELFF. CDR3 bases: TGTGCCAGCAGCTTAGGGCCATACGGCACCGGGGAGCTGTTTTTT.

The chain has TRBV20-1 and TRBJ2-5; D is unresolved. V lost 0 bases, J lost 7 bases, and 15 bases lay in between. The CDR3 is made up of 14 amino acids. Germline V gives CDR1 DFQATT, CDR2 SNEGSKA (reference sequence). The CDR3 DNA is TGCAGTGCTAGAGATTTGATTGGATCGGGGACCCAGTACTTC. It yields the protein CSARDLIGSGTQYF.

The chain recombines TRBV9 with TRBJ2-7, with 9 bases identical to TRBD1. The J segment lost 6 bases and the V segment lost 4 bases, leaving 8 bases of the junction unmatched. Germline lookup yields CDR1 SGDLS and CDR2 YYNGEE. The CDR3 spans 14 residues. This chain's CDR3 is CASSSGQGTGEQYF. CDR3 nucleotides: TGTGCCAGCAGCAGCGGACAGGGGACAGGCGAGCAGTACTTC.

CDR3 residues: CASSVRGDQPQHF. The CDR3 region has the DNA TGTGCCAGCAGCGTAAGGGGGGATCAGCCCCAGCATTTT. The V gene is TRBV7-2, the J gene TRBJ1-5, with a possible D match to TRBD1 (6 bases). The V gene's germline CDR1 is SGHTA and CDR2 FQGNSA. This CDR3 has 13 amino acids. With 5 bases removed from V and 5 bases from J, the gap between germline ends came to 10 bases.

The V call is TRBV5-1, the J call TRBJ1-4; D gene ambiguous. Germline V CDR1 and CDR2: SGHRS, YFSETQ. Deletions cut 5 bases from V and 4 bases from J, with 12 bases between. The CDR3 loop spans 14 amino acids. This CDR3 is CASSPTGVNEKLFF. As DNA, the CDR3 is TGCGCCAGCAGTCCGACCGGGGTTAATGAAAAACTGTTTTTT.

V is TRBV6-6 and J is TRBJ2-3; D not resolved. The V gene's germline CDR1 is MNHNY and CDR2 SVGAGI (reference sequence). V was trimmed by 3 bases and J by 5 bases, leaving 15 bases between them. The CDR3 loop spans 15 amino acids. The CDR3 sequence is CASSYSLPALDTQYF. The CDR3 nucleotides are TGTGCCAGCAGTTATTCTCTGCCTGCCCTAGATACGCAGTATTTT.